This TCR beta chain was sequenced in a study of blood T cell repertoires in COVID-19. Study-wide context: There were acute and convalescent COVID-19 samples, and they came from the United States, Italy and Spain.

CDR1 and CDR2 from the germline V gene are LNHDA and SQIVND (reference sequence). This CDR3 is 19 amino acids long. Trimming stripped 0 bases from V and 1 base from J, with 19 bases between. Sequencing was performed with immunoSEQ multiplex PCR; in TCRdb, only in-frame clones are kept and a portion is missing. This table has a few hundred thousand clones, 80% to 90% appearing once. Cohort allocation depended upon clinical history that participants reported. Two negative PCRs, clearance, or symptom resolution were required of recovered Cohort 3 donors. This clone was detected only a few times. Sequences were obtained from PBMCs or T cells enriched from blood (not recorded which). The genes are TRBV19 and TRBJ1-5; TRBD1 is a possible D gene (6 bases). The TCR was taken from a woman in her sixties who had recovered from COVID-19. The CDR3 DNA reads TGTGCCAGTAGTATAGATCGGACAAGGGGGTATGAAAGCAATCAGCCCCAGCATTTT. It yields the protein CASSIDRTRGYESNQPQHF. The full variable domain, in which reference TRBV19 and TRBJ1-5 provide the parts outside the CDR3, is DGGITQSPKYLFRKEGQNVTLSCEQNLNHDAMYWYRQDPGQGLRLIYYSQIVNDFQKGDIAEGYSVSREKKESFPLTVTSAQKNPTAFYLCASSIDRTRGYESNQPQHFGDGTRLSIL.